This T cell receptor beta chain was recorded in a study of blood T cell repertoires in COVID-19. Study in general: The origin of the acute and convalescent COVID-19 samples was the United States, Italy and Spain. PBMCs, B-cell-depleted T cells, or T cells provided the cDNA or gDNA that made up the material.

Source study methods: By means of reference gene primer amplification, nucleated cell counts were estimated. Produced via immunoSEQ multiplex PCR; TCRdb's table is partial and in-frame only. The DNA gave D and trimming, while V, J and clone size come from that table. Here the sample spans around 170,000 clones, approximately 80% being singletons. Germline V gives CDR1 LGHNT, CDR2 FRNRAP. The CDR3 totals 18 residues. The ends lost 2 bases at V and 2 bases at J; junction bases unmatched: 11. The chain couples TRBV12-5 to TRBJ1-2; 10 bases align to TRBD1. Sequencing input: peripheral blood. The sequence was collected from a human donor in a cohort sampled during active COVID-19. As DNA, the CDR3 is TGTGCTAGTGGTTTGCCTCCACCGGGACAGGGGCGAAACTATGGCTACACCTTC. This encodes CASGLPPPGQGRNYGYTF.